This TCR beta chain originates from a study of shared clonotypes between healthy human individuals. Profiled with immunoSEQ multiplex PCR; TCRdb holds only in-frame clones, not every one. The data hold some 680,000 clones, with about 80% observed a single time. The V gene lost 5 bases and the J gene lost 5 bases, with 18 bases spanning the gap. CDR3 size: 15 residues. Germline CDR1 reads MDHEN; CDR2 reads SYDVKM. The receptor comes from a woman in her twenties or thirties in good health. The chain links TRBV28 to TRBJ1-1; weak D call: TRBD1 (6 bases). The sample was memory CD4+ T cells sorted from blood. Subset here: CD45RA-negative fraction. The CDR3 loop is CASSPVPGVQTEAFF. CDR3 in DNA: TGTGCCAGCAGTCCCGTGCCAGGGGTGCAGACTGAAGCTTTCTTT.